This TCR beta chain was observed in a study of long-term antiretroviral therapy in people with HIV. Specimens carried roughly 0.95-11 million cryopreserved PBMC before DNA extraction. The libraries were made with immunoSEQ v3.0 at survey level. Here immunoSEQ multiplex PCR was the method, and the copy in TCRdb shows in-frame clones only, minus some. The table has around 20,000 clones, approximately 80% seen once. The origin of this receptor is a woman between 18 and 29 years old with HIV. This material consisted of unsorted PBMCs, taken 0.6 years after starting antiretroviral therapy.

DNA of the CDR3: TGTGCCAGTAGTATAAGAGGGGAAGGCAATCAGCCCCAGCATTTT. It yields the protein CASSIRGEGNQPQHF. This rearrangement joins TRBV19 to TRBJ1-5; D possibly corresponds to TRBD1 (5 bases). The CDR3 extends over 15 amino acids. CDR1 LNHDA and CDR2 SQIVND come from the germline V gene (reference sequence). With 2 bases removed from V and 2 bases from J, the gap between germline ends came to 10 bases.